The entry below describes one T cell receptor beta chain. Patients aged 18 to 65 with hyperthyroidism were newly diagnosed, with duration under 2 months. From RNA transcripts, TCR beta CDR3 regions were amplified. The HTBI primer set was used in a first-round RT-PCR of the TCR CDR3. TCRdb reanalysed the multiplex PCR reads using MiXCR and keeps one entry per CDR3 protein. Among 35,000 to 40,000 distinct CDR3 sequences, about 50% were seen once, and the ten largest hold 6.2%. This record comes from a study of T cells in Graves' hyperthyroidism and ophthalmopathy. The sequence was obtained from a woman in her fifties or sixties with Graves' hyperthyroidism that later progressed to Graves' ophthalmopathy. Sample: blood.

CDR3 residues: CASNWGPGGAQYF. The CDR3 DNA is TGTGCCAGTAATTGGGGCCCTGGGGGCGCCCAGTACTTC. This chain connects TRBV19 to TRBJ2-7, with D perhaps matching TRBD1 (6 bases). V shed 7 bases and J shed 10 bases, with 20 bases lying between them. CDR1 is LNHDA and CDR2 is SQIVND in the germline V gene (reference sequence). The CDR3 contains 13 residues.